Presented here are 27 T cell receptor beta chains from one specimen sequenced in a study of T cell changes during pregnancy in multiple sclerosis. Sequenced by immunoSEQ multiplex PCR; TCRdb stores in-frame clones only, minus some. The data show about 93,000 clones, over 80% seen once. The starting material was peripheral blood, obtained after pregnancy. The source of these receptors is a female donor with multiple sclerosis, enrolled in a pregnancy study.

This clone was seen many times. The chain joins TRBV6-5 to TRBJ1-1; D call uncertain. CDR1 and CDR2 (germline): MNHEY, SVGAGI. The CDR3 spans 15 residues. V lost 0 bases to trimming and J lost 3 bases, with 11 bases between them. The CDR3 loop is CASSYSSRRDTEAFF. The CDR3 nucleotides are TGTGCCAGCAGTTACTCTTCTCGACGGGACACTGAAGCTTTCTTT.

The V and J genes are TRBV11-2 and TRBJ2-1; D might be TRBD1 (5 bases). The CDR3 length is 15 residues. The V gene lost 0 bases and the J gene lost 7 bases, with 13 bases spanning the gap. CDR1 SGHAT and CDR2 FQNNGV come from the germline V gene. The CDR3, as DNA: TGTGCCAGCAGCTTAGATACAGGAAGATGGAATGAGCAGTTCTTC. Protein sequence: CASSLDTGRWNEQFF. The full variable domain, completed using reference TRBV11-2 and TRBJ2-1, is EAGVAQSPRYKIIEKRQSVAFWCNPISGHATLYWYQQILGQGPKLLIQFQNNGVVDDSQLPKDRFSAERLKGVDSTLKIQPAKLEDSAVYLCASSLDTGRWNEQFFGPGTRLTVL.

The CDR3 region has the DNA TGTGCCAGCAGTGAAGAAACGGTCGCGAACACCGGGGAGCTGTTTTTT. The encoded protein is CASSEETVANTGELFF. V and J are TRBV2 and TRBJ2-2; D is undetermined. The CDR3 is made up of 16 amino acids. CDR1 SNHLY and CDR2 FYNNEI come from the germline V gene. V was clipped by 1 base and J by 0 bases, with 9 bases between them.

This clone has a handful of counts. The identical CDR3 is also encoded by other nucleotide sequences in the sample. V usage is TRBV6-5 and J usage is TRBJ1-5; TRBD1 is a possible D gene (5 bases). V lost 2 bases and J 7 bases, leaving 12 bases between the germline ends. Germline V gene data show CDR1 as MNHEY and CDR2 as SVGAGI. The CDR3 runs to 14 residues. This chain's CDR3 is CASSYGGGGQPQHF. The CDR3 DNA reads TGTGCCAGCAGTTACGGGGGGGGTGGACAGCCCCAGCATTTT.

The J gene is TRBJ1-1, the V gene TRBV6-5, with 11 positions matching TRBD1. The V and J ends lost 5 bases and 4 bases, in that order; junction bases with no gene match: 3. The CDR3 is 14 residues long. CDR1 and CDR2 from the germline V gene are MNHEY and SVGAGI. As DNA, the CDR3 is TGTGCCAGCAGTAGGACAGGGGGCTTCACTGAAGCTTTCTTT. Translating it yields CASSRTGGFTEAFF.

The CDR3 reads CASSLATSGGAYEQYF. CDR3 nucleotide sequence: TGTGCCAGCAGCTTGGCGACTAGCGGGGGAGCCTACGAGCAGTACTTC. The J gene is TRBJ2-7, the V gene TRBV7-2; 12 bases are a match to TRBD2. With V trimmed by 3 bases and J by 2 bases, 5 bases remained unmatched. Germline V gives CDR1 SGHTA, CDR2 FQGNSA. The CDR3 length is 16 residues.

This sequence joins TRBV7-9 and TRBJ1-2; possibly TRBD1 for D (5 bases). The CDR3 spans 14 residues. Trimming cost V 1 base and J 3 bases, with 9 bases left between them. Germline CDR1 is SEHNR and CDR2 is FQNEAQ (reference sequence). CDR3 nucleotide sequence: TGTGCCAGCAGCTTAGTTGGGGGGGACTATGGCTACACCTTC. Its translation is CASSLVGGDYGYTF.

The sample holds a few counts of this clone. J is TRBJ1-6 and V is TRBV19; tentatively, D is TRBD1 (5 bases). Trimming left V 1 base short and J 9 bases short, with 16 bases between. The CDR3 totals 16 residues. Germline lookup yields CDR1 LNHDA and CDR2 SQIVND (reference sequence). CDR3 in DNA: TGTGCCAGTAGTATAGGTTGGACGGGGGGAACTTCACCCCTCCACTTT. This translates into CASSIGWTGGTSPLHF. Complete variable domain (other parts from reference TRBV19 and TRBJ1-6): DGGITQSPKYLFRKEGQNVTLSCEQNLNHDAMYWYRQDPGQGLRLIYYSQIVNDFQKGDIAEGYSVSREKKESFPLTVTSAQKNPTAFYLCASSIGWTGGTSPLHFGNGTRLTVT.

This chain uses TRBV7-2 with TRBJ1-1; possibly TRBD1 for D (6 bases). Per germline, CDR1 SGHTA and CDR2 FQGNSA. This CDR3 comprises 13 residues. Trimming removed 5 bases at V and 1 base at J, with 8 bases between. The CDR3 loop is CASSRTANTEAFF. The CDR3, as DNA: TGTGCCAGCAGCCGGACAGCGAACACTGAAGCTTTCTTT.

This clone was picked up one time. This rearrangement joins TRBV7-2 to TRBJ2-3, with D uncertain. CDR1 is SGHTA, CDR2 FQGNSA, per germline. The CDR3 runs 15 residues. V shed 1 base and J shed 0 bases, with 8 bases lying between them. CDR3 sequence reads: CASSLDLSSTDTQYF. The CDR3 nucleotides are TGTGCCAGCAGCTTAGATCTCTCCAGCACAGATACGCAGTATTTT.

In the case of this clone: At one of its ends the junction is not consistent with the germline gene, which may arise from a read error. This rearrangement joins TRBV14 to TRBJ1-4, with D unresolved. The CDR3 totals 14 residues. Germline CDR1 and CDR2: SGHDN and FVKESK. The CDR3 DNA follows: TGTGCCAGCAGCGAAGAGTCGGCTAATGAAAAACTGTTTTTT. Protein: CASSEESANEKLFF.

The rearrangement links TRBV5-1 to TRBJ1-2; perhaps TRBD1 as D (5 bases). The CDR3 is 16 amino acids. Germline V gene lookup returns CDR1 SGHRS and CDR2 YFSETQ. Trimming took off 0 bases at V and 2 bases at J, with 14 bases between the two ends. The CDR3 coding sequence is TGCGCCAGCAGCTTGGGTATAGGGAGGGGAAACTATGGCTACACCTTC. Residues: CASSLGIGRGNYGYTF. Full variable domain (missing parts from reference TRBV5-1 and TRBJ1-2): KAGVTQTPRYLIKTRGQQVTLSCSPISGHRSVSWYQQTPGQGLQFLFEYFSETQRNKGNFPGRFSGRQFSNSRSEMNVSTLELGDSALYLCASSLGIGRGNYGYTFGSGTRLTVV.

This chain links TRBV6-1 with TRBJ2-1, with D possibly TRBD2 on 5 matching bases. The germline CDR1 and CDR2 sequences are MNHNS and SASEGT. This CDR3 region has 13 residues. V was shortened by 4 bases and J by 7 bases, with 11 bases between the two germline ends. The CDR3 loop reads CASSGYTRNEQFF. The CDR3 DNA reads as TGTGCCAGCAGTGGTTATACTAGGAATGAGCAGTTCTTC.

The chain is built from TRBV19 and TRBJ2-5; D is possibly TRBD2 (5 bases). Germline lookup yields CDR1 LNHDA and CDR2 SQIVND (reference sequence). This CDR3 is built from 17 residues. V was trimmed by 6 bases and J by 0 bases, leaving 20 bases between them. CDR3: CASRRGGVNMYQETQYF. CDR3 sequence (DNA): TGTGCCAGTAGACGGGGTGGAGTCAACATGTACCAAGAGACCCAGTACTTC.

The rearrangement joins TRBV27 to TRBJ2-3, with TRBD2 identical over 8 bases. Per the germline V gene, CDR1 is MNHEY and CDR2 is SMNVEV (reference sequence). V lost 6 bases to trimming and J lost 5 bases; unmatched junction nucleotides: 7. CDR3 size: 14 residues. The CDR3: CASRPGLGIDTQYF. For the CDR3, the DNA is TGTGCCAGCAGACCGGGACTAGGGATAGATACGCAGTATTTT.

The V gene is TRBV6-1, the J gene TRBJ2-3; 9 nucleotides line up with TRBD2. The V gene end was trimmed by 2 bases and the J gene end by 2 bases; junction bases not matched to a gene: 5. The germline V gene has CDR1 MNHNS and CDR2 SASEGT. This CDR3 is 16 amino acids long. The CDR3 DNA reads as TGTGCCAGCAGTGAACCTGCGGGAGGGTACACAGATACGCAGTATTTT. Its protein product is CASSEPAGGYTDTQYF.

The chain joins TRBV6-5 to TRBJ1-1; D ambiguous. Germline loops: CDR1 MNHEY, CDR2 SVGAGI. Deletions cut 1 base from V and 4 bases from J, with 10 bases between. This CDR3 has 14 amino acids. CDR3 coding DNA: TGTGCCAGCAGTTACTTGGAGGTGGCCACTGAAGCTTTCTTT. The encoded protein is CASSYLEVATEAFF.

Only a few counts were recorded for this clone. The chain recombines TRBV27 with TRBJ2-1; 10 nucleotides agree with TRBD2. Germline CDR1 MNHEY, CDR2 SMNVEV (reference sequence). V lost 11 bases, J lost 4 bases, and 5 bases stayed unmatched. The CDR3 length is 13 residues. The CDR3 region is CAAASGRYNEQFF. CDR3 coding DNA: TGTGCCGCAGCTAGCGGGAGATACAATGAGCAGTTCTTC.

V gene TRBV7-2 combines with J gene TRBJ2-3; no firm D call. Trimming shortened V by 3 bases and J by 2 bases, and 9 bases separated the two germline ends. The CDR3 runs to 14 residues. Germline CDR1 and CDR2: SGHTA and FQGNSA. CDR3 region: CASSFTSDTDTQYF. DNA for the CDR3: TGTGCCAGCAGCTTCACCAGCGACACAGATACGCAGTATTTT.

This chain connects TRBV7-3 to TRBJ2-7; possible D gene TRBD1, 6 bases. V was cut by 4 bases and J by 6 bases, with 16 bases left in between. The V gene's germline CDR1 is SGHTA and CDR2 FQGTGA. CDR3 length: 14 residues. The CDR3, as DNA: TGTGCCAGCAGCTATAGTGTTGGGACAAGCGAGCAGTACTTC. This encodes CASSYSVGTSEQYF.

The chain links TRBV19 to TRBJ2-1; 10 positions match TRBD2. The germline V gene has CDR1 LNHDA and CDR2 SQIVND (reference sequence). V lost 1 base to trimming and J lost 6 bases; unmatched junction nucleotides: 9. The CDR3 has 17 amino acids. The CDR3 sequence: CASSIALRLAGVNEQFF. The CDR3, as DNA: TGTGCCAGTAGTATAGCGCTTCGGCTAGCGGGAGTCAATGAGCAGTTCTTC.

A few counts support this clone. The chain is built from TRBV4-2 and TRBJ2-7, with D hard to call. The germline CDR1 and CDR2 sequences are LGHNA and YNFKEQ. The CDR3 is 16 residues long. The germline V and J ends were trimmed by 0 bases and 0 bases, with 12 bases remaining between them. The CDR3 nucleotides read TGTGCCAGCAGCCAAGATGTGGGCAGGCCCTCCTACGAGCAGTACTTC. Protein sequence: CASSQDVGRPSYEQYF.

This clone was detected only once. The DNA of the CDR3 is TGTGCCAGCAGCTCTAATGATGAGCAGTTCTTC. Translation gives CASSSNDEQFF. The V call is TRBV13, the J call TRBJ2-1; D gene ambiguous. Germline V CDR1 and CDR2: PRHDT, FYEKMQ (reference sequence). Trimming took 4 bases from V and 8 from J, leaving 6 bases between them. The CDR3 is made up of 11 amino acids.

The J gene is TRBJ1-1, the V gene TRBV29-1; 9 nucleotides align to TRBD1. Germline V gene data show CDR1 as SQVTM and CDR2 as ANQGSEA. Unmatched junction bases numbered 8, after V lost 2 bases and J lost 1 base. The CDR3 covers 16 residues. The CDR3 DNA sequence: TGCAGCGTTGAAAGGGACAGGGACTTGGCGAACACTGAAGCTTTCTTT. Translating gives CSVERDRDLANTEAFF.

The CDR3: CSAKGQRGSRETQYF. The CDR3 DNA reads as TGCAGCGCTAAAGGGCAGCGGGGGTCGCGAGAGACCCAGTACTTC. The chain carries TRBV29-1 and TRBJ2-5; 8 bases line up with TRBD2. CDR1 and CDR2 (germline): SQVTM, ANQGSEA. V gave up 7 bases and J gave up 4 bases; unmatched junction bases: 14. The CDR3 sequence is 15 residues long.

This chain connects TRBV11-1 to TRBJ2-5; TRBD2 is a possible D gene (6 bases). CDR1 is SGHAT and CDR2 is FQDESV in the germline V gene (reference sequence). Trimming took 7 bases from V and 0 from J, leaving 18 bases between them. The CDR3 loop spans 16 amino acids. CDR3 in amino acids: CASTKAGGMYQETQYF. The CDR3 region has the DNA TGTGCCAGCACCAAGGCTGGCGGGATGTACCAAGAGACCCAGTACTTC.

V and J are TRBV14 and TRBJ1-2; the D is unclear. The V and J ends lost 4 bases and 4 bases respectively, with 10 bases between them. This CDR3 is built from 13 residues. Germline assignment: CDR1 SGHDN and CDR2 FVKESK. CDR3 loop: CASSRRPLYGYTF. In nucleotides, the CDR3 is TGTGCCAGCAGCCGGAGACCGCTCTATGGCTACACCTTC.